The rows below give T cell receptor beta chains drawn from one sample of a study of blood T cell repertoires in COVID-19. The data were produced by immunoSEQ multiplex PCR, yet TCRdb's version contains in-frame clones alone and is incomplete. The table includes more than 60,000 clones, 86% detected once. The material sequenced was peripheral blood. These receptors all stem from a man aged 45-65 years with active COVID-19. Both conserved end residues are part of each CDR3. A D gene is named only where the DNA matches it firmly. Size values are once, few and many counts, or a class for expanded clones, and some rows have none.

v_gene,abundance,j_gene,d_gene,CDR3aa,CDR3nt
TRBV19,few,TRBJ2-6,TRBD2,CASSKLAGGALSGANVLTF,TGTGCCAGTAGTAAATTAGCGGGGGGGGCCCTCTCTGGGGCCAACGTCCTGACTTTC
TRBV29-1,.,TRBJ1-1,.,CSVERGQTEAFF,TGCAGCGTTGAGAGAGGACAGACTGAAGCTTTCTTT
TRBV28,few,TRBJ2-5,.,CASSSQGSRETQYF,TGTGCCAGCAGCTCGCAGGGGTCTCGAGAGACCCAGTACTTC
TRBV5-1,few,TRBJ2-1,.,CASSLSGVLVRESYNEQFF,TGCGCCAGCAGCTTATCCGGGGTCCTGGTCCGAGAATCCTACAATGAGCAGTTCTTC
TRBV27,few,TRBJ2-7,TRBD2,CASSLTTSAAGYEQYF,TGTGCCAGCAGTTTAACGACTAGCGCTGCCGGGTACGAGCAGTACTTC
TRBV2,.,TRBJ2-1,.,CATSQGWNEQFF,TGTGCCACCTCACAGGGCTGGAATGAGCAGTTCTTC
TRBV5-5,few,TRBJ2-1,.,CASSSTGSYWSDEQFF,TGTGCCAGCAGCTCAACAGGGAGCTACTGGTCGGATGAGCAGTTCTTC
TRBV7-2,.,TRBJ2-5,TRBD1,CASSLNRDRGRETQYF,TGTGCCAGCAGCTTAAATAGGGACAGGGGGCGAGAGACCCAGTACTTC
TRBV7-9,.,TRBJ2-3,.,CASSLTSSDADTQYF,TGTGCCAGCAGCTTAACTAGCAGCGATGCAGATACGCAGTATTTT
TRBV3-1/TRBV3-2,.,TRBJ2-2,.,CASSQEFLGVPGTGELFF,TGTGCCAGCAGCCAAGAATTTTTGGGAGTTCCAGGCACCGGGGAGCTGTTTTTT
TRBV4-2,.,TRBJ2-7,.,CASSHRPVTGGLDEQYF,TGTGCCAGCAGCCATCGTCCCGTGACAGGAGGATTGGACGAGCAGTACTTC
TRBV19,once,TRBJ2-1,TRBD2,CASSISTGGSYNEQFF,TGTGCCAGTAGTATTTCAACGGGGGGGTCCTACAATGAGCAGTTCTTC
TRBV4-1,.,TRBJ1-1,.,CASSRPDMNTEAFF,TGCGCCAGCAGCCGCCCCGACATGAACACTGAAGCTTTCTTT
TRBV5-1,.,TRBJ1-2,TRBD1,CASSTGQGSYTF,TGCGCCAGCAGCACGGGACAGGGGTCCTACACCTTC
TRBV7-8,.,TRBJ2-7,TRBD1,CASSFRQGSDEQYF,TGTGCCAGCAGCTTTCGACAGGGGTCCGACGAGCAGTACTTC
TRBV7-9,.,TRBJ2-1,TRBD2,CASSPPGAGGVDNEQFF,TGTGCCAGCAGCCCCCCGGGTGCGGGAGGAGTCGACAATGAGCAGTTCTTC
TRBV7-2,.,TRBJ2-7,.,CASSLELWQYSYEQYF,TGTGCCAGCAGCTTAGAATTGTGGCAGTACTCCTACGAGCAGTACTTC
TRBV5-1,.,TRBJ1-5,.,CASSLKQGEPQHF,TGCGCCAGCAGCTTAAAACAGGGAGAGCCCCAGCATTTT
TRBV19,.,TRBJ2-3,TRBD1,CASSILGQGPHTDTQYF,TGTGCCAGTAGTATATTAGGACAGGGCCCCCACACAGATACGCAGTATTTT
TRBV18,.,TRBJ2-2,.,CASRGFSGTGELFF,TGTGCCAGCCGAGGGTTTTCAGGCACCGGGGAGCTGTTTTTT
TRBV29-1,.,TRBJ2-7,.,CSVLSRDEQYF,TGCAGCGTTCTAAGCAGGGACGAGCAGTACTTC
TRBV5-1,.,TRBJ1-6,TRBD1,CASSLNRQGALHF,TGCGCCAGCAGCTTGAACCGACAGGGGGCCCTCCACTTT
TRBV19,.,TRBJ1-6,.,CASSYSQNSPLHF,TGTGCCAGTTCGTACAGTCAAAATTCACCCCTCCACTTT
TRBV7-2,.,TRBJ2-2,.,CASSPRTGNTGELFF,TGTGCCAGCAGCCCGCGGACGGGAAACACCGGGGAGCTGTTTTTT
TRBV7-3,.,TRBJ2-1,TRBD2,CASSPTSGGLFDEQFF,TGTGCCAGCAGCCCGACTAGCGGGGGACTTTTCGATGAGCAGTTCTTC
TRBV7-2,.,TRBJ2-5,.,CASSLAPFRAFQETQYF,TGTGCCAGCAGCTTAGCGCCTTTTCGCGCGTTCCAAGAGACCCAGTACTTC
TRBV30,.,TRBJ1-6,TRBD1,CAWSAKTGDWVQSPLHF,TGTGCCTGGAGTGCCAAGACAGGGGATTGGGTCCAATCACCCCTCCACTTT
TRBV7-3,once,TRBJ2-3,TRBD2,CASSLSGLAGNTQYF,TGTGCCAGCAGCTTATCCGGCCTAGCGGGGAATACGCAGTATTTT
TRBV5-4,.,TRBJ2-5,TRBD2,CASSSPGASGRGETQYF,TGTGCCAGCAGCTCCCCAGGGGCTAGCGGGAGGGGGGAGACCCAGTACTTC
TRBV10-3,.,TRBJ1-2,TRBD1,CAIRATGGGGYTF,TGTGCCATCAGGGCGACAGGGGGCGGAGGCTACACCTTC
TRBV12-3/TRBV12-4,.,TRBJ2-4,.,CASKESKNIQYF,TGTGCCAGCAAAGAGTCCAAAAACATTCAGTACTTC
TRBV11-2,few,TRBJ1-3,.,CASGGVSGNTIYF,TGTGCCAGCGGCGGGGTATCTGGAAACACCATATATTTT
TRBV6-5,.,TRBJ2-7,.,CASSYSATLTGSEQYF,TGTGCCAGCAGTTACTCCGCAACCTTAACAGGGAGCGAGCAGTACTTC
TRBV19,.,TRBJ2-1,TRBD2,CASSALAGGGNNEQFF,TGTGCCAGTAGTGCACTAGCGGGGGGAGGGAACAATGAGCAGTTCTTC
TRBV5-1,.,TRBJ2-7,.,CASSWRDFTYEQYF,TGCGCCAGCAGCTGGAGGGACTTCACCTACGAGCAGTACTTC
TRBV20-1,.,TRBJ2-7,TRBD1,CSAPDRYEQYF,TGCAGTGCTCCGGACAGGTACGAGCAGTACTTC
TRBV28,.,TRBJ2-3,.,CASSTGVADDSNWILSDADTQYF,TGTGCCAGCAGTACCGGGGTAGCGGACGATTCCAACTGGATATTGAGTGACGCAGATACGCAGTATTTT
TRBV11-2,.,TRBJ2-7,.,CASSRDSNYEQYF,TGTGCCAGCAGCCGGGACTCGAACTACGAGCAGTACTTC
TRBV5-1,.,TRBJ1-1,.,CASSLNTGLNTEAFF,TGCGCCAGCAGCCTCAATACAGGATTGAACACTGAAGCTTTCTTT
TRBV7-9,.,TRBJ2-1,TRBD2,CASSLAGLAVYNEQFF,TGTGCCAGCAGCTTAGCAGGACTAGCGGTCTACAATGAGCAGTTCTTC
TRBV5-1,.,TRBJ1-1,.,CASSLRDSMNTEAFF,TGCGCCAGCAGCTTGAGAGACAGCATGAACACTGAAGCTTTCTTT
TRBV4-1,few,TRBJ2-1,TRBD2,CASSQDLAGARVSPYNEQFF,TGCGCCAGCAGCCAAGATCTAGCGGGAGCTCGGGTCAGTCCCTACAATGAGCAGTTCTTC
TRBV12-5,.,TRBJ1-3,.,CASGLTGSGNTIYF,TGTGCTAGTGGTCTAACGGGCTCTGGAAACACCATATATTTT
TRBV27,few,TRBJ2-1,.,CASSLRGSPYNEQFF,TGTGCCAGCAGTTTACGTGGCAGTCCCTACAATGAGCAGTTCTTC
TRBV7-8,.,TRBJ1-1,.,CASLDPLTEAFF,TGTGCCAGCTTAGATCCTTTAACTGAAGCTTTCTTT